These 5 T cell receptor beta chains originate from one sample sequenced in a study of cytotoxic CD8 clonotypes in ibrutinib-treated CLL. The assay was immunoSEQ multiplex PCR, and TCRdb's table has in-frame clones only and misses some. The table has 250,000 to 350,000 clones, around 77% seen once; the top ten hold roughly 5%. The sequencing here drew on PBMCs, taken at disease progression, from a patient treated with ibrutinib. The receptor set was obtained from a human donor with chronic lymphocytic leukemia.

This chain links TRBV4-1 with TRBJ1-1; 7 bases are a match to TRBD1. This CDR3 region has 16 residues. Per the germline V gene, CDR1 is MGHRA and CDR2 is YSYEKL. V was clipped by 2 bases and J by 6 bases; unmatched bases: 12. The CDR3 region has the DNA TGCGCCAGCAGCCAAAACCACGGGACAGATGATTCTGAAGCTTTCTTT. Its translation: CASSQNHGTDDSEAFF.

The CDR3 protein is CATSRGGGQRNQPQHF. The DNA of the CDR3 is TGTGCCACCAGCAGGGGCGGGGGGCAAAGAAATCAGCCCCAGCATTTT. The chain couples TRBV15 to TRBJ1-5; D is perhaps TRBD1 (6 bases). Germline CDR1 is LNHNV and CDR2 is YYDKDF (reference sequence). CDR3 length: 16 residues. V shed 3 bases and J shed 4 bases, with 16 bases lying between them.

The genes are TRBV29-1 and TRBJ2-7; 8 nucleotides match TRBD2. Germline V lookup: CDR1 SQVTM, CDR2 ANQGSEA. The CDR3 contains 13 residues. With V trimmed by 6 bases and J by 3 bases, 7 bases remained unmatched. CDR3 sequence: CSVSGGSSYEQYF. In nucleotides, the CDR3 is TGCAGCGTATCGGGAGGGTCTAGCTACGAGCAGTACTTC.

The gene calls are TRBV9 and TRBJ1-2, with 9 positions matching TRBD1. Germline V lookup: CDR1 SGDLS, CDR2 YYNGEE. V lost 0 bases to trimming and J lost 5 bases; unmatched junction nucleotides: 8. The length of the CDR3 is 16 residues. The CDR3 sequence: CASSVAPLTGGYGYTF. The CDR3 DNA reads as TGTGCCAGCAGCGTAGCTCCGCTGACAGGGGGATATGGCTACACCTTC.

This clone was seen a single time. V usage is TRBV4-1 and J usage is TRBJ1-2; 8 bases fit TRBD1. The V segment lost 2 bases and the J segment 6 bases; nucleotides outside the gene matches: 11. This CDR3 has 16 amino acids. CDR1 is MGHRA and CDR2 is YSYEKL in the germline V gene. The CDR3 here is CASSQPRSGRGHGYTF. CDR3 coding DNA: TGCGCCAGCAGCCAACCAAGAAGCGGCAGGGGGCATGGCTACACCTTC.